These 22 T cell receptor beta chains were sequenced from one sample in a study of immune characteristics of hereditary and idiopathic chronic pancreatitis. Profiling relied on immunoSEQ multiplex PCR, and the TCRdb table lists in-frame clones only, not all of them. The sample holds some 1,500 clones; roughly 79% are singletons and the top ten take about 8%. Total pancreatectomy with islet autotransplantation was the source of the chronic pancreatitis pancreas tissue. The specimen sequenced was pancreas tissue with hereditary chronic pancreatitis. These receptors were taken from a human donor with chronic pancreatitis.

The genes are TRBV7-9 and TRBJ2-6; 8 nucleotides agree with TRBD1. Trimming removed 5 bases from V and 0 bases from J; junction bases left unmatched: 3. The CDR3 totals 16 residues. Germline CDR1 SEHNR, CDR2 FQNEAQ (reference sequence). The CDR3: CASSDRGISGANVLTF. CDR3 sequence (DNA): TGTGCCAGCAGCGACAGGGGCATCTCTGGGGCCAACGTCCTGACTTTC.

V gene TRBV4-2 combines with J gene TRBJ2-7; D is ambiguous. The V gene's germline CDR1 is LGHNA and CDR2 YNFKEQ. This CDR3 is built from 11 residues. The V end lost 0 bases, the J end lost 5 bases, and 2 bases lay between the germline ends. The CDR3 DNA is TGTGCCAGCAGCCAAGACGACGAGCAGTACTTC. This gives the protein CASSQDDEQYF.

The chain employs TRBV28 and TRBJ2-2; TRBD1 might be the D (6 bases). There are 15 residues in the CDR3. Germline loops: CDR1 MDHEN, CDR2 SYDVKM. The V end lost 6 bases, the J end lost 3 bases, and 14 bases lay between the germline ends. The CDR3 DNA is TGTGCCAGCAGAACCGGACAGATTCACACCGGGGAGCTGTTTTTT. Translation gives CASRTGQIHTGELFF.

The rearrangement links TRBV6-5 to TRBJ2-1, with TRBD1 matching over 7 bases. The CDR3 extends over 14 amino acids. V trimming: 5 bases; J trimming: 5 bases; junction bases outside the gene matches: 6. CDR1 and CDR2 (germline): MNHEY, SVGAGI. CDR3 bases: TGTGCCAGCAGTCCGGGACAGAGGCACAATGAGCAGTTCTTC. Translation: CASSPGQRHNEQFF.

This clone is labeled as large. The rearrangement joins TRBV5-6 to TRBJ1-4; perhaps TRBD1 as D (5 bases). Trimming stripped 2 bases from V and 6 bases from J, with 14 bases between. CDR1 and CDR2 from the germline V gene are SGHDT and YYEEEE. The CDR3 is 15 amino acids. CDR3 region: CASSFPGQTDEKLFF. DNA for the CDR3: TGTGCCAGCAGCTTCCCAGGGCAGACGGATGAAAAACTGTTTTTT.

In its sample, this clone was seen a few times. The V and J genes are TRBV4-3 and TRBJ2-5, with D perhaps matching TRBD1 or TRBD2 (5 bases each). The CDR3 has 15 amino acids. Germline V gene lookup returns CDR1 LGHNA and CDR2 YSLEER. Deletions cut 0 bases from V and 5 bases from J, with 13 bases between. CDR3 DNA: TGCGCCAGCAGCCAAGATTGGGGACCTCGGGAGACCCAGTACTTC. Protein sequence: CASSQDWGPRETQYF.

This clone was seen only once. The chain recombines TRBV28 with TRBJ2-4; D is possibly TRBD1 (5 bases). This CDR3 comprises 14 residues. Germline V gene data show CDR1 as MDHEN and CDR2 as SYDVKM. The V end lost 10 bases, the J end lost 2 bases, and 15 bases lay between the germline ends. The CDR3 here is CATRSAGSKNIQYF. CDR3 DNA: TGTGCCACTCGTAGTGCAGGGTCCAAAAACATTCAGTACTTC. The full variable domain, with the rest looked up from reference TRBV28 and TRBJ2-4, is DVKVTQSSRYLVKRTGEKVFLECVQDMDHENMFWYRQDPGLGLRLIYFSYDVKMKEKGDIPEGYSVSREKKERFSLILESASTNQTSMYLCATRSAGSKNIQYFGAGTRLSVL.

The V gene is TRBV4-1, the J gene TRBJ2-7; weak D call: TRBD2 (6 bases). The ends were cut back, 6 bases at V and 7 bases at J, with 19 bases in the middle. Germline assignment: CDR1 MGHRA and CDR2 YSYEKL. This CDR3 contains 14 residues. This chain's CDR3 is CASSFEREAGEQYF. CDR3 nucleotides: TGCGCCAGCAGTTTTGAGAGGGAGGCGGGAGAGCAGTACTTC.

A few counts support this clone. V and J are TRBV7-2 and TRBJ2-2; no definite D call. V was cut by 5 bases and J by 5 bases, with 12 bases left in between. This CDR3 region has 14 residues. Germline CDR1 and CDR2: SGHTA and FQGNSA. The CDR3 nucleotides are TGTGCCAGCAGCCCAATTAGATTTACCGGGGAGCTGTTTTTT. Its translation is CASSPIRFTGELFF.

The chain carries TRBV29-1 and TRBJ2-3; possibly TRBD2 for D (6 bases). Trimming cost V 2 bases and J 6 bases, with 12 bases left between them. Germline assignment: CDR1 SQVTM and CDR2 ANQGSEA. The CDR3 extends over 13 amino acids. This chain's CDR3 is CSVEILAGDTQYF. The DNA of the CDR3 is TGCAGCGTTGAAATACTAGCAGGGGATACGCAGTATTTT.

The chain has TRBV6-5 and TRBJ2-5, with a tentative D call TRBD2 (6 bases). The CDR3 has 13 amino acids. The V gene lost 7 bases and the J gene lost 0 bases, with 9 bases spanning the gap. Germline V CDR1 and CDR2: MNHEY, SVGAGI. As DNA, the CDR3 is TGTGCCAGCACCCGGGACTACCAAGAGACCCAGTACTTC. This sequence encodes CASTRDYQETQYF.

The CDR3 region is CASRRDRAAWQGSGNTIYF. In DNA form, the CDR3 reads TGTGCCAGCAGGAGGGACAGGGCCGCCTGGCAGGGTTCTGGAAACACCATATATTTT. The genes are TRBV6-9 and TRBJ1-3; 9 bases are shared with TRBD1. Germline loops: CDR1 MNHGY, CDR2 SVAAGI. CDR3 length: 19 amino acids. The V gene end was trimmed by 6 bases and the J gene end by 1 base; junction bases not matched to a gene: 16.

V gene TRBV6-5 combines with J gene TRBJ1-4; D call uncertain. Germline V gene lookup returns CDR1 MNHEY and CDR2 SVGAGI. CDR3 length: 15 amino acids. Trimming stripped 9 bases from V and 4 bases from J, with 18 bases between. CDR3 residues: CASRPRTFGNEKLFF. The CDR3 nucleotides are TGTGCCAGTCGGCCTCGGACTTTTGGTAATGAAAAACTGTTTTTT.

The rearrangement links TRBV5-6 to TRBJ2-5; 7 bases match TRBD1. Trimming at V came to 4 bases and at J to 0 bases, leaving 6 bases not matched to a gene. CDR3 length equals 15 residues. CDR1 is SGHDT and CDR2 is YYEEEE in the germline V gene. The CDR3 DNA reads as TGTGCCAGCAGCCCGGGACAGACGTACCAAGAGACCCAGTACTTC. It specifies CASSPGQTYQETQYF.

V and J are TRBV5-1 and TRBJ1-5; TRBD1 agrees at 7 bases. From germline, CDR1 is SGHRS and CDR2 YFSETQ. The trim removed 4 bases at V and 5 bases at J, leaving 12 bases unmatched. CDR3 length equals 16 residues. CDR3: CASSPAGTDPYQPQHF. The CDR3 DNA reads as TGCGCCAGCAGCCCGGCGGGGACAGATCCCTATCAGCCCCAGCATTTT. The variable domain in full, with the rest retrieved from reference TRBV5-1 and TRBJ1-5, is KAGVTQTPRYLIKTRGQQVTLSCSPISGHRSVSWYQQTPGQGLQFLFEYFSETQRNKGNFPGRFSGRQFSNSRSEMNVSTLELGDSALYLCASSPAGTDPYQPQHFGDGTRLSIL.

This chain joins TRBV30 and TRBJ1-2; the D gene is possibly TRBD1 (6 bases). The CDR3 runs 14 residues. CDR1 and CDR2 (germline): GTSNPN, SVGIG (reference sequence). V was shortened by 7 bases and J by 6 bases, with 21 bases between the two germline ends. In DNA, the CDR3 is TGTGCCTTCTCTTCAGGGGCAGGGCCGGATGGCTACACCTTC. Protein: CAFSSGAGPDGYTF.

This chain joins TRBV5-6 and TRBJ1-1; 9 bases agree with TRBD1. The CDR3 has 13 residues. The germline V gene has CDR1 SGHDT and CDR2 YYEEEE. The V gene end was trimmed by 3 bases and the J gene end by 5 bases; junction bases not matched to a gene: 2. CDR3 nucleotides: TGTGCCAGCAGCTGGACAGGGGATACTGAAGCTTTCTTT. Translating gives CASSWTGDTEAFF.

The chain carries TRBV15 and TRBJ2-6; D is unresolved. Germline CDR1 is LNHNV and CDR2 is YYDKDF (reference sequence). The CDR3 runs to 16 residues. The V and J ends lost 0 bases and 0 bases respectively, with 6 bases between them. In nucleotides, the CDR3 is TGTGCCACCAGCAGAGATCAAAACTCTGGGGCCAACGTCCTGACTTTC. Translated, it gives CATSRDQNSGANVLTF.

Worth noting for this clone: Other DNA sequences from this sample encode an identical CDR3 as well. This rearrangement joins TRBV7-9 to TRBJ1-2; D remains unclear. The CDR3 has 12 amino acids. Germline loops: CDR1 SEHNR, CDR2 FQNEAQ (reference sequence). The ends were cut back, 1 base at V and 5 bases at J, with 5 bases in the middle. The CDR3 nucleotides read TGTGCCAGCAGCTTAGACGGTTATGGCTACACCTTC. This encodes CASSLDGYGYTF.

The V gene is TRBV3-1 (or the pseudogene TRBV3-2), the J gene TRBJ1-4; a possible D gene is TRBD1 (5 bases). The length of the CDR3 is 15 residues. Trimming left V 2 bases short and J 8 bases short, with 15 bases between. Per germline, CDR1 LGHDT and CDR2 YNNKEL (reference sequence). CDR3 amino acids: CASSQNPWGGEKLFF. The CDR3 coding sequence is TGTGCCAGCAGCCAAAACCCCTGGGGCGGGGAAAAACTGTTTTTT.

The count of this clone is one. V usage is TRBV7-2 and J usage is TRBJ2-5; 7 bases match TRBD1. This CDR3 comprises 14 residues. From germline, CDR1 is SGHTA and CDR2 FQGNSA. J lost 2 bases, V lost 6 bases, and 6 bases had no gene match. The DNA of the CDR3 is TGTGCCAGCAGTCCGGGACAGAGGCAAGAGACCCAGTACTTC. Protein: CASSPGQRQETQYF.

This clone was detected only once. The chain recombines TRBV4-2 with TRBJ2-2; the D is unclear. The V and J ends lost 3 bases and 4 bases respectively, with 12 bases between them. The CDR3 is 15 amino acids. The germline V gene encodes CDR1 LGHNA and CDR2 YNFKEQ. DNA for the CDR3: TGTGCCAGCAGCCAGGGCCGTGCCGCCACCGGGGAGCTGTTTTTT. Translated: CASSQGRAATGELFF.